This paragraph covers one TCR beta chain sequence. The treatment denotes: oral pan-JAK inhibitor, 5-10 mg twice daily. The CDR3 spans 14 residues. Germline-derived CDR1 and CDR2 are SGDLS and YYNGEE. The V and J ends lost 0 bases and 3 bases respectively, with 10 bases between them. This entry is derived from a study of CD8+ T cells in alopecia areata. Reverse transcription of extracted RNA yielded cDNA, which provided the sequencing template. Data came from immunoSEQ multiplex PCR; TCRdb stores just in-frame clones and leaves some out. The sample has 120,000 to 150,000 clones, 86% seen once. The sequence was collected from a human donor with alopecia areata. The chain combines TRBV9 with TRBJ2-7; no reliable D call. The sequenced sample was CD8+ T cells sorted from blood, obtained at week 4, from a patient treated with tofacitinib. The CDR3 reads CASSVEGSYYEQYF. In nucleotides, the CDR3 is TGTGCCAGCAGCGTAGAGGGCAGCTACTACGAGCAGTACTTC.